This is a list of T cell receptor beta chains from one sample in a study of blood T cell repertoires in COVID-19. Using immunoSEQ multiplex PCR, the repertoire was profiled, and TCRdb retains in-frame clones only, with some absent. This sample has around 120,000 clones, with around 84% found just once. Sequenced: peripheral blood. Every receptor here comes from a human donor in a cohort sampled during active COVID-19. CDR3s include the opening cysteine and the closing phenylalanine or tryptophan.

TRBJ1-5 | TRBV30 | CAWMEGTGGQPQHF
TRBJ2-7 | TRBV29-1 | CSGARQGVGEQYF
TRBJ2-5 | TRBV5-1 | CASSPQGGQETQYF
TRBJ2-1 | TRBV5-1 | CASSLGGTNGNEQFF
TRBJ1-3 | TRBV4-1 | CASSQDWGRTSGNTIYF
TRBJ2-3 | TRBV3-1/TRBV3-2 | CASSQDQFLVPYF
TRBJ1-6 | TRBV6-4 | CASLPGIPNSPLHF
TRBJ1-4 | TRBV18 | CASSPSSSVDEKLFF
TRBJ2-4 | TRBV19 | CASSISGVLAKNIQYF
TRBJ1-4 | TRBV28 | CASLPSGGVEKLFF
TRBJ2-3 | TRBV7-3 | CASSLGLDPDTQYF
TRBJ2-5 | TRBV24-1 | CATSDALALQETQYF
TRBJ2-1 | TRBV5-1 | CASSLRPSGADEQFF
TRBJ1-5 | TRBV24-1 | CATSDRDRPQHF
TRBJ2-1 | TRBV19 | CASKGTGDNEQFF
TRBJ1-2 | TRBV7-2 | CASSLLTFDRDDGYTF
TRBJ1-1 | TRBV10-3 | CAISVGKEAFF
TRBJ2-7 | TRBV28 | CASRDGTTNEQYF
TRBJ2-7 | TRBV10-2 | CASSPLAGGSPLYEQYF
TRBJ1-1 | TRBV29-1 | CSVEGNTEAFF
TRBJ1-1 | TRBV27 | CASIPEGRRRAFF
TRBJ1-1 | TRBV19 | CASSALTLNTEAFF
TRBJ2-1 | TRBV25-1 | CASSASRAPSNNEQFF
TRBJ2-7 | TRBV18 | CASSLSRLGGSFYEQYF
TRBJ1-1 | TRBV29-1 | CSVGDRPMNTEAFF
TRBJ2-1 | TRBV5-1 | CASKPSGGVPNNEQFF
TRBJ2-7 | TRBV28 | CASSPTGVGGAYEQYF
TRBJ2-7 | TRBV5-1 | CASSLGRGGEQYF
TRBJ2-1 | TRBV2 | CASNPQDNEQFF
TRBJ2-5 | TRBV5-4 | CASSPGTGGRETQYF
TRBJ2-3 | TRBV7-9 | CASGLAGSSDTQYF
TRBJ1-2 | TRBV3-1/TRBV3-2 | CASSQEGQGQGYTF
TRBJ2-3 | TRBV5-1 | CASSPGTSSASTDTQYF
TRBJ2-6 | TRBV27 | CASSFGVVIGTGGSGANVLTF
TRBJ2-2 | TRBV5-6 | CASSLVPSGELFF
TRBJ1-1 | TRBV6-5 | CASSRALNTEAFF
TRBJ1-4 | TRBV3-1/TRBV3-2 | CASSQDGEKLFF
TRBJ2-1 | TRBV7-9 | CASSGETLANEQFF
TRBJ1-6 | TRBV6-5 | CASSPGIGNSPLHF
TRBJ2-1 | TRBV5-1 | CASSLGGRGGDEQFF
TRBJ2-7 | TRBV6-6 | CASSYSRVEQYF
TRBJ2-6 | TRBV7-3 | CASSAQETGANVLTF
TRBJ1-2 | TRBV5-1 | CASSLDRGETNGYTF
TRBJ2-2 | TRBV19 | CASSISGTGGADTGELFF
TRBJ1-4 | TRBV10-3 | CAISQQIGQINEKLFF
TRBJ2-2 | TRBV3-1/TRBV3-2 | CASSQPPTGNTGELFF
TRBJ1-3 | TRBV7-4 | CASSLKIPGQGGRNTIYF
TRBJ1-4 | TRBV19 | CASSTLQGDNEKLFF
TRBJ2-3 | TRBV7-3 | CASSSPGLAGESDTQYF
TRBJ1-5 | TRBV3-1/TRBV3-2 | CASSVGQGAGQPQHF
TRBJ2-2 | TRBV7-2 | CASSLTGGSPNTGELFF
TRBJ1-2 | TRBV14 | CASSQDPQGARGYGYTF
TRBJ2-5 | TRBV12-3/TRBV12-4 | CASRGQNQETQYF
TRBJ2-5 | TRBV7-2 | CASSPSGRASGNQETQYF
TRBJ1-5 | TRBV5-4 | CASSFQGNGQPQHF
TRBJ2-1 | TRBV10-3 | CAISGSVVGNEQFF